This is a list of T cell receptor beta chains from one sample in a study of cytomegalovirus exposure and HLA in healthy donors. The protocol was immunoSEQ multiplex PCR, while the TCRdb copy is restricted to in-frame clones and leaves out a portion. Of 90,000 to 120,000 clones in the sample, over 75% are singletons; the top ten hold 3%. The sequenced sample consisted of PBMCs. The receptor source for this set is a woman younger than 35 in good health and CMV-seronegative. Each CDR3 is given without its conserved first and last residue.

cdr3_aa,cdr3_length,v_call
GEEGSNQPQH,10,TRBV12-2
ASSSTGEGETQY,12,TRBV5-4
ASSLTGRTKNTEAF,14,TRBV5-6
AWSRGWDSPLH,11,TRBV30
ASSEPHNYGYT,11,TRBV18
ASSRTGGYGYT,11,TRBV6-5
SVEITGSQETQY,12,TRBV29-1
ASSLVFLRGYT,11,TRBV7-2
ASSQDRGQPQH,11,TRBV14
ASSLKDRGHGEQY,13,TRBV27
AWAGPGGGSLYGYT,14,TRBV30
ASRGQVSNYGYT,12,TRBV2
ASSLVSNQPQH,11,TRBV27
ASSHRTTHQETQY,13,TRBV9
ASSSTGAQETQY,12,TRBV7-9
ASSELGRNTEAF,12,TRBV10-2
ASSLQGENSPLH,12,TRBV7-9
ASSEGQGSMGYT,12,TRBV2
ASSQRGRGSPLH,12,TRBV28
ASSQVIAGYFGEQF,14,TRBV14
ASSFRDSTYEQY,12,TRBV5-1
ASSIEGASSYEQY,13,TRBV19
ASDVTGDYGYT,11,TRBV6-1
ASLGPASTYEQY,12,TRBV11-2
ASSFTGDLGGAF,12,TRBV7-6
ASRTVANEKLF,11,TRBV6-1
ASSFLTGGYGYT,12,TRBV7-8
ASSLAGDVQPQH,12,TRBV27
ASSLGPGDLYGYT,13,TRBV5-6
ASSQGSDGGMRSPLH,15,TRBV4-2
ASRGTGSNQPQH,12,TRBV2
ASGLAGGYEQY,11,TRBV12-5
ASSQAGTGDTEAF,13,TRBV5-4
AWSLLSGTQY,10,TRBV30
ASGTALGTIGNTIY,14,TRBV12-5